The 14 T cell receptor beta chains in this list originate from one sample, sequenced in a study of T cell changes during pregnancy in multiple sclerosis. TCRdb's copy holds only in-frame clones and misses some; the assay was immunoSEQ multiplex PCR. The sample has more than 65,000 clones; about nine tenths are singletons. Here the sequenced sample was peripheral blood, taken in the first trimester of pregnancy. Source of these receptors: a female donor with multiple sclerosis, enrolled in a pregnancy study.

The chain joins TRBV7-8 to TRBJ2-7; 8 bases align to TRBD2. The germline gives CDR1 SGHVS, CDR2 FQNEAQ. The CDR3 loop spans 17 amino acids. Trimming removed 3 bases from V and 2 bases from J; junction bases left unmatched: 12. CDR3 in amino acids: CASSFVSGSKSTYEQYF. For the CDR3, the DNA is TGTGCCAGCAGCTTCGTGAGCGGGAGTAAATCCACCTACGAGCAGTACTTC.

The rearrangement joins TRBV28 to TRBJ1-4, with 8 bases that match TRBD1. With 11 bases clipped from V and 4 bases from J, the junction kept 12 bases outside the gene matches. This CDR3 has 15 residues. Germline V gene data show CDR1 as MDHEN and CDR2 as SYDVKM. The CDR3 sequence: CAHTGTGRVNEKLFF. The CDR3 DNA reads TGTGCCCACACCGGGACAGGAAGAGTTAATGAAAAACTGTTTTTT.

The CDR3 is CASSQRTGGLNYGYTF. As DNA, the CDR3 is TGTGCCAGCAGCCAGAGGACCGGGGGGCTGAACTATGGCTACACCTTC. The genes are TRBV7-9 and TRBJ1-2; TRBD1 might be the D (6 bases). CDR3 length equals 16 residues. With 5 bases removed from V and 2 bases from J, the gap between germline ends came to 18 bases. Germline-derived CDR1 and CDR2 are SEHNR and FQNEAQ (reference sequence).

The V and J genes are TRBV7-9 and TRBJ2-1; 9 positions match TRBD2. CDR3 size: 16 residues. Unmatched junction bases numbered 13, after V lost 5 bases and J lost 8 bases. Germline CDR1 SEHNR, CDR2 FQNEAQ (reference sequence). The chain's CDR3 is CASSETGTSSWDEQFF. As DNA, the CDR3 is TGTGCCAGCAGCGAAACCGGGACTAGCAGTTGGGATGAGCAGTTCTTC. The entire variable domain, with the rest obtained from reference TRBV7-9 and TRBJ2-1, is as follows: DTGVSQNPRHKITKRGQNVTFRCDPISEHNRLYWYRQTLGQGPEFLTYFQNEAQLEKSRLLSDRFSAERPKGSFSTLEIQRTEQGDSAMYLCASSETGTSSWDEQFFGPGTRLTVL.

The J gene is TRBJ2-1, the V gene TRBV11-2; 9 positions agree with TRBD1. The ends lost 6 bases at V and 3 bases at J; junction bases unmatched: 6. CDR1 is SGHAT, CDR2 FQNNGV, per germline. The length of the CDR3 is 15 residues. CDR3: CASSQPGQGYNEQFF. For the CDR3, the DNA is TGTGCCAGCAGTCAGCCGGGACAGGGCTACAATGAGCAGTTCTTC.

The chain combines TRBV4-1 with TRBJ2-5; 10 positions match TRBD2. Germline V CDR1 and CDR2: MGHRA, YSYEKL. This CDR3 is 15 amino acids long. Trimming at V came to 6 bases and at J to 5 bases, leaving 9 bases not matched to a gene. CDR3 sequence: CASSFEQREGETQYF. CDR3 bases: TGCGCCAGCAGTTTCGAACAGCGGGAGGGGGAGACCCAGTACTTC.

The CDR3 region is CASRIGQVGNTIYF. CDR3 sequence (DNA): TGTGCCAGCAGGATCGGACAGGTCGGAAACACCATATATTTT. This chain links TRBV6-6 with TRBJ1-3; 7 bases are shared with TRBD1. The trim removed 6 bases at V and 4 bases at J, leaving 6 bases unmatched. Per the germline V gene, CDR1 is MNHNY and CDR2 is SVGAGI (reference sequence). The CDR3 runs to 14 residues.

J is TRBJ2-7 and V is TRBV28, with 7 positions matching TRBD1. Germline V CDR1 and CDR2: MDHEN, SYDVKM. V lost 6 bases, J lost 4 bases, and 3 bases stayed unmatched. This CDR3 region has 12 residues. The CDR3 DNA sequence: TGTGCCAGCAGAGAACAGGGGTACGAGCAGTACTTC. Its translation: CASREQGYEQYF.

V gene TRBV4-3 combines with J gene TRBJ2-7, with a weak D call TRBD2 (7 bases). Per the germline V gene, CDR1 is LGHNA and CDR2 is YSLEER. V was clipped by 4 bases and J by 0 bases, with 22 bases between them. The length of the CDR3 is 18 residues. The CDR3 DNA reads as TGCGCCAGCAGCCTCGGACTGGCGGGGGACACCCCCTCCTACGAGCAGTACTTC. Translating it yields CASSLGLAGDTPSYEQYF.

The gene calls are TRBV4-3 and TRBJ1-2; 9 bases line up with TRBD1. Germline CDR1 LGHNA, CDR2 YSLEER. V dropped 3 bases and J dropped 8; count of bases not matched to a gene: 7. This CDR3 is 14 amino acids long. The CDR3 reads CASSQSRDRDGYTF. CDR3 DNA sequence: TGCGCCAGCAGCCAGTCCCGGGACAGGGACGGCTACACCTTC.

The chain has TRBV18 and TRBJ2-7; TRBD2 matches at 13 bases. Germline V gene sequence: CDR1 KGHSH, CDR2 LQKENI. The trim removed 3 bases at V and 0 bases at J, leaving 2 bases unmatched. The CDR3 has 16 amino acids. The CDR3 DNA reads TGTGCCAGCTCACCCGGGACTAGCGGGATCTCCTACGAGCAGTACTTC. Translating gives CASSPGTSGISYEQYF.

The chain employs TRBV19 and TRBJ2-7; D is possibly TRBD1 (7 bases). Germline V gives CDR1 LNHDA, CDR2 SQIVND (reference sequence). The CDR3 extends over 14 amino acids. V was trimmed by 5 bases and J by 1 base, leaving 12 bases between them. The CDR3 reads CASSQGGQSYEQYF. CDR3 nucleotide sequence: TGTGCCAGTAGTCAGGGGGGACAGTCCTACGAGCAGTACTTC.

This rearrangement joins TRBV20-1 to TRBJ2-5; D is unclear. The CDR3 contains 11 residues. Trimming removed 6 bases at V and 7 bases at J, with 12 bases between. CDR1 and CDR2 from the germline V gene are DFQATT and SNEGSKA (reference sequence). CDR3 coding DNA: TGCAGTGCATCAGACTCCCGGACCCAGTACTTC. Amino acid sequence: CSASDSRTQYF.

The chain combines TRBV27 with TRBJ2-7, with D perhaps matching TRBD1 (6 bases). Germline-derived CDR1 and CDR2 are MNHEY and SMNVEV (reference sequence). The CDR3 covers 13 residues. V lost 5 bases and J lost 2, with 10 bases in between. The CDR3 DNA reads TGTGCCAGCAGTCTCCGGGACACCTACGAGCAGTACTTC. Its protein product is CASSLRDTYEQYF.